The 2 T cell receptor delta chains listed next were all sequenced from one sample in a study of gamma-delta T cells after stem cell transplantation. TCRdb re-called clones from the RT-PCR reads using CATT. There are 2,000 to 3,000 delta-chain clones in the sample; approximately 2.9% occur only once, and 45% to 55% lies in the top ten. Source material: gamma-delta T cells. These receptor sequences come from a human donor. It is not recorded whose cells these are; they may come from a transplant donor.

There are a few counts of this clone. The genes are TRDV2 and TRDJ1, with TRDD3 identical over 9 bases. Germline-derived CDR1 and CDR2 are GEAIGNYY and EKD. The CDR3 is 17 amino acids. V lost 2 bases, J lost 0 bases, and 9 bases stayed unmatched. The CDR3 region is CACDILGDSPDTDKLIF. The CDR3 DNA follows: TGTGCCTGTGACATACTGGGGGACTCTCCTGACACCGATAAACTCATCTTT.

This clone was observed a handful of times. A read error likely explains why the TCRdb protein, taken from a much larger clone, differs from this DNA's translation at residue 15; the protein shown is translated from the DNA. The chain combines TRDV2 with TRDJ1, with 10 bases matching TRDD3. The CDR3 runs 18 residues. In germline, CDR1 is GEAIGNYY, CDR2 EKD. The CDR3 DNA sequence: TGTGCCTGTGACACCGTTCCGGGGGGATACGGGGACACCGATAGACTCATCTTT. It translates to CACDTVPGGYGDTDRLIF.